These 3 T cell receptor beta chains came from one sample sequenced in a study of a mutant IDH1 vaccine in newly diagnosed glioma. No antigen has been assigned to these receptors. The protocol was immunoSEQ multiplex PCR, while the TCRdb copy is restricted to in-frame clones and leaves out a portion. The data hold roughly 120,000 clones, with around 80% observed a single time. The time point denotes: week 11, during vaccination. Every vaccination contained 300 ug of the mutant IDH1 20-mer peptide and was paired with topical imiquimod. The sequencing used PBMCs, collected from a glioma patient whose treatment included an IDH1 peptide vaccine. Receptor source: a man aged 35-49 years with glioma.

This clone was recorded once. V and J are TRBV15 and TRBJ2-7; D is perhaps TRBD2 (7 bases). The CDR3 is made up of 15 amino acids. Trimming pared 0 bases from V and 0 bases from J, leaving 9 bases between. Germline CDR1 LNHNV, CDR2 YYDKDF (reference sequence). DNA of the CDR3: TGTGCCACCAGCAGAGACGGGGGGCACTCCTACGAGCAGTACTTC. It is translated as CATSRDGGHSYEQYF. Using reference TRBV15 and TRBJ2-7 for the parts outside the CDR3, the full variable domain is DAMVIQNPRYQVTQFGKPVTLSCSQTLNHNVMYWYQQKSSQAPKLLFHYYDKDFNNEADTPDNFQSRRPNTSFCFLDIRSPGLGDTAMYLCATSRDGGHSYEQYFGPGTRLTVT.

Sample share makes this clone medium-sized. This chain links TRBV9 with TRBJ1-1; tentative D call: TRBD1 (5 bases). Germline lookup yields CDR1 SGDLS and CDR2 YYNGEE. The CDR3 runs to 15 residues. The V end was cut by 3 bases, the J end by 1 base, with 13 bases between. In nucleotides, the CDR3 is TGTGCCAGCAGCGGGGGGACGCTCGGGAACACTGAAGCTTTCTTT. Residues: CASSGGTLGNTEAFF.

This clone was detected only a few times. This rearrangement joins TRBV9 to TRBJ1-5, with unresolved D. The germline V gene encodes CDR1 SGDLS and CDR2 YYNGEE. Trimming removed 0 bases at V and 6 bases at J, with 7 bases between. The CDR3 totals 13 residues. The DNA of the CDR3 is TGTGCCAGCAGCGTAGAGTTCGGTCAGCCCCAGCATTTT. Its translation: CASSVEFGQPQHF.